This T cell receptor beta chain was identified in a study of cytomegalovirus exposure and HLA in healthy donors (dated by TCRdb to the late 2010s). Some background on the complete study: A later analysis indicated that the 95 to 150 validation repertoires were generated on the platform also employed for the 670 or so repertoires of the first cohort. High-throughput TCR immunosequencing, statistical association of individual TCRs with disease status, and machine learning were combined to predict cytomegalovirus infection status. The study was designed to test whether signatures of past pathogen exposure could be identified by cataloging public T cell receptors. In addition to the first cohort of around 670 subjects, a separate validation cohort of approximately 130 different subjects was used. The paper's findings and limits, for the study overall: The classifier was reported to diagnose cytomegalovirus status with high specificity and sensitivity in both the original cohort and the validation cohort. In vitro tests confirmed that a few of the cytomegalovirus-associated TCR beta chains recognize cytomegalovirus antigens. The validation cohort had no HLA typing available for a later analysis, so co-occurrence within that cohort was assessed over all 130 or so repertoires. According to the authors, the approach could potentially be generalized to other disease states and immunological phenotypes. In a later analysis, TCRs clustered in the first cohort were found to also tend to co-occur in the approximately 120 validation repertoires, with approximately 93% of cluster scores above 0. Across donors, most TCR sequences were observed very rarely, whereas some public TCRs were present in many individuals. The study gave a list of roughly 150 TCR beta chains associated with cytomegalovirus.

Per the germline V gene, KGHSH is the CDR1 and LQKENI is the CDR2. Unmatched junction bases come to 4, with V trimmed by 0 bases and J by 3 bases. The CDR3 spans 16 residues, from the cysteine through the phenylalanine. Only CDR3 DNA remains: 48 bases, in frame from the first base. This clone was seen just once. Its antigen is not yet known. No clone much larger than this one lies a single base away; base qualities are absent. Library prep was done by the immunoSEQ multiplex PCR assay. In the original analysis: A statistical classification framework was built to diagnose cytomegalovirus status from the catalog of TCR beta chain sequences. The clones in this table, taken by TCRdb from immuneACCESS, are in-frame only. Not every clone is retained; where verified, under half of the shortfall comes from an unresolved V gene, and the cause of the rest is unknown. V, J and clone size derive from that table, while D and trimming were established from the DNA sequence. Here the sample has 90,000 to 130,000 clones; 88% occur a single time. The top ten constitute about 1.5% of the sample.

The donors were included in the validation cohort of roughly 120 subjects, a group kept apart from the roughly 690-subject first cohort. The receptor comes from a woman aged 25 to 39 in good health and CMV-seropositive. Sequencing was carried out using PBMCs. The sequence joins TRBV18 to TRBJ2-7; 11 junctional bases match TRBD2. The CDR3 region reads CASSPPSGRAGYEQYF. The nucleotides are TGTGCCAGCTCACCACCTAGCGGGAGGGCCGGCTACGAGCAGTACTTC.